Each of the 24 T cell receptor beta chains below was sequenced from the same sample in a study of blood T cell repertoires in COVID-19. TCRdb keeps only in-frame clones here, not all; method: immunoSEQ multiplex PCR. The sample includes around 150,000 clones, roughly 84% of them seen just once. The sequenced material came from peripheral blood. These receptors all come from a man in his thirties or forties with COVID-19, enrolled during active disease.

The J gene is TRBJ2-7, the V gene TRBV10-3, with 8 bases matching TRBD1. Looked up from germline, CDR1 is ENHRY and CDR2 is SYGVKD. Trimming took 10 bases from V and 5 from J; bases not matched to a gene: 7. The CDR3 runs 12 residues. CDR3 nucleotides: TGTGCCACCCGCGGACAGGGCCACGAGCAGTACTTC. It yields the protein CATRGQGHEQYF.

CDR3 coding DNA: TGTGCCAGCCCCGAGCCGTGCCGCGGAGGGAAGCAAGGGTTCCAGTACTTC. Its translation: CASPEPCRGGKQGFQYF. J is TRBJ2-5 and V is TRBV6-4, with a weak D call TRBD2 (6 bases). This CDR3 has 17 residues. Germline-derived CDR1 and CDR2 are MRHNA and SNTAGT. The V end lost 8 bases, the J end lost 10 bases, and 32 bases lay between the germline ends.

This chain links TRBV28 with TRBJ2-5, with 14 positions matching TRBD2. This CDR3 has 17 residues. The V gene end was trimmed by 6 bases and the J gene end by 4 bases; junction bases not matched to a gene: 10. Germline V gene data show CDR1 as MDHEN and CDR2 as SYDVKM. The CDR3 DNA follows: TGTGCCAGCAGCCCCGGGACTAGCGGGAGATTCGTAGAGACCCAGTACTTC. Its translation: CASSPGTSGRFVETQYF. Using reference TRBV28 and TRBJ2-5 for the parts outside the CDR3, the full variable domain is DVKVTQSSRYLVKRTGEKVFLECVQDMDHENMFWYRQDPGLGLRLIYFSYDVKMKEKGDIPEGYSVSREKKERFSLILESASTNQTSMYLCASSPGTSGRFVETQYFGPGTRLLVL.

Written as DNA, the CDR3 is TGTGCCAGCAGTAGTTATCCCGGGACAGGGGCTACAGATACGCAGTATTTT. Protein product: CASSSYPGTGATDTQYF. This chain joins TRBV28 and TRBJ2-3; 10 nucleotides agree with TRBD1. Germline loops: CDR1 MDHEN, CDR2 SYDVKM. V lost 5 bases to trimming and J lost 3 bases; unmatched junction nucleotides: 11. This CDR3 contains 17 residues.

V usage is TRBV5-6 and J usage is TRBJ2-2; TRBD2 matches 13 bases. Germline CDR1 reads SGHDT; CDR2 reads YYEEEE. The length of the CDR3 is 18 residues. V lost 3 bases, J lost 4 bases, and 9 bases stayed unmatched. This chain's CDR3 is CASSSLAGGAAGTGELFF. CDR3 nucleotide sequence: TGTGCCAGCAGCTCACTAGCGGGAGGGGCGGCGGGCACCGGGGAGCTGTTTTTT.

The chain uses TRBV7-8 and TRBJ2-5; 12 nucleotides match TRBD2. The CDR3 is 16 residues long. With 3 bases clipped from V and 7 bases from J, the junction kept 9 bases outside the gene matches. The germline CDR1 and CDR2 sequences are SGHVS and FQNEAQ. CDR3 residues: CASSFRTSGKIGTQYF. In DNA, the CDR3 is TGTGCCAGCAGCTTTAGGACTAGCGGGAAGATAGGGACCCAGTACTTC.

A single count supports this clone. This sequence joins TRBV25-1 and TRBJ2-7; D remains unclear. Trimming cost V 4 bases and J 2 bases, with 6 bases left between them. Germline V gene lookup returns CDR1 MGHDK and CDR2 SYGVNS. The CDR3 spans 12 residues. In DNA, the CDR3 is TGTGCCAGCAGTGCCGGTACCTACGAGCAGTACTTC. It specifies CASSAGTYEQYF.

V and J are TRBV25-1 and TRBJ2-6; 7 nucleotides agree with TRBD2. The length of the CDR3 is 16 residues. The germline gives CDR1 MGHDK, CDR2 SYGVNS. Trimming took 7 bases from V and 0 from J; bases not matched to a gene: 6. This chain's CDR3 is CASTLGGSSGANVLTF. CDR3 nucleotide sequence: TGTGCCAGCACCTTGGGCGGGAGCTCTGGGGCCAACGTCCTGACTTTC.

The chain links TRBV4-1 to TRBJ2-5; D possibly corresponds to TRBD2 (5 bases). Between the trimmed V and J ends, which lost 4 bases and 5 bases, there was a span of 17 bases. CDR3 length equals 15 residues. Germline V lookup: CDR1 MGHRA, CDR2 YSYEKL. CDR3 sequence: CASSRITPGIETQYF. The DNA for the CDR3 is TGCGCCAGCAGCCGTATAACCCCCGGGATTGAGACCCAGTACTTC.

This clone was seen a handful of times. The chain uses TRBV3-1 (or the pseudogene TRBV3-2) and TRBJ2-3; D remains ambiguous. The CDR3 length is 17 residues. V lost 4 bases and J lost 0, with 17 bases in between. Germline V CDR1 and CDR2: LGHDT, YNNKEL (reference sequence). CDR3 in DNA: TGTGCCAGCAGCCTAAAGAGGCCAGAGCTTAGCACAGATACGCAGTATTTT. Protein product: CASSLKRPELSTDTQYF.

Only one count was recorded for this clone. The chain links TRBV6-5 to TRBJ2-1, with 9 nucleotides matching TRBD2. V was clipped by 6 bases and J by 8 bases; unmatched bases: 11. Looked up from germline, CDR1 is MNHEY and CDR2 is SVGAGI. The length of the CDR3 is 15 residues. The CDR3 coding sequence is TGTGCCAGCAGGGGAGGCGGGAGGGCCTTGGATGAGCAGTTCTTC. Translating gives CASRGGGRALDEQFF.

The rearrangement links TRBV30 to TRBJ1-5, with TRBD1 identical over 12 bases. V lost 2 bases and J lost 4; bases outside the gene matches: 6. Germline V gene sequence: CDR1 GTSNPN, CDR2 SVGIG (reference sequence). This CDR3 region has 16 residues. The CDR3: CAWSIMGQGANQPQHF. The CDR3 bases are TGTGCCTGGAGTATCATGGGACAGGGGGCAAATCAGCCCCAGCATTTT.

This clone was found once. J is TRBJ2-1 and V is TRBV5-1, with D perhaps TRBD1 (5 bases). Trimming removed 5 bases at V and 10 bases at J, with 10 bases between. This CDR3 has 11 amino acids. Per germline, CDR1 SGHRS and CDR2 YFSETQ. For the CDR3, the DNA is TGCGCCAGCAGACGACAGCAGGAGCAGTTCTTC. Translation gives CASRRQQEQFF.

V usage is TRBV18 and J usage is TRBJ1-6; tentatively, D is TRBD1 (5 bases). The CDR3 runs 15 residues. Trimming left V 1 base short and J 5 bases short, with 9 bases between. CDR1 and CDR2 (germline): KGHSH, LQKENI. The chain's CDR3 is CASSPQGRDNSPLHF. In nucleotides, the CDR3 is TGTGCCAGCTCACCACAGGGCAGGGATAATTCACCCCTCCACTTT.

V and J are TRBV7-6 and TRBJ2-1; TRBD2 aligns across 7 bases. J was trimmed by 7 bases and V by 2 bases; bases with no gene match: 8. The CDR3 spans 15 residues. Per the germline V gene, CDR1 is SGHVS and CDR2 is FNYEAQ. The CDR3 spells CASSLNAGVGNEQFF. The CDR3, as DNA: TGTGCCAGCAGCTTAAATGCGGGAGTAGGTAATGAGCAGTTCTTC.

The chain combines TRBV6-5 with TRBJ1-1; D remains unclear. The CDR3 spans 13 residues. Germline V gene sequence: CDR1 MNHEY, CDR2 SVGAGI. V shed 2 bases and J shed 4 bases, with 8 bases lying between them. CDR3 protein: CASSYAVGTEAFF. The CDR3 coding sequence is TGTGCCAGCAGTTACGCGGTGGGCACTGAAGCTTTCTTT.

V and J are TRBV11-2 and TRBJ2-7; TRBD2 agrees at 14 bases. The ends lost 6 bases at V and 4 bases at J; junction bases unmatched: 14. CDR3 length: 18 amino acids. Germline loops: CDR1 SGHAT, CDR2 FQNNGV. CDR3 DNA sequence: TGTGCCAGCAGGCCCCTACGGGGACTAGCGGGAGATGGGTACGAGCAGTACTTC. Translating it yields CASRPLRGLAGDGYEQYF.

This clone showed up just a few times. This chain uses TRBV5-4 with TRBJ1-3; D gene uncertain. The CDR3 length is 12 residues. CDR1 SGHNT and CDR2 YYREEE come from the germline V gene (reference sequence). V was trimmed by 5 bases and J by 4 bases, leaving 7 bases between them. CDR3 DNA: TGTGCCAGCAGTATCCTAGGAAACACCATATATTTT. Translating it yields CASSILGNTIYF. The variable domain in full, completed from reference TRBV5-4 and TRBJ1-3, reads ETGVTQSPTHLIKTRGQQVTLRCSSQSGHNTVSWYQQALGQGPQFIFQYYREEENGRGNFPPRFSGLQFPNYSSELNVNALELDDSALYLCASSILGNTIYFGEGSWLTVV.

CDR3 coding DNA: TGTGCCAGCAGCTTCAGGGGTTACACCATATATTTT. It is translated as CASSFRGYTIYF. V gene TRBV11-2 combines with J gene TRBJ1-3, with TRBD1 as a possible D gene (6 bases). The germline V gene encodes CDR1 SGHAT and CDR2 FQNNGV. V was cut by 3 bases and J by 8 bases, with 8 bases left in between. The CDR3 totals 12 residues.

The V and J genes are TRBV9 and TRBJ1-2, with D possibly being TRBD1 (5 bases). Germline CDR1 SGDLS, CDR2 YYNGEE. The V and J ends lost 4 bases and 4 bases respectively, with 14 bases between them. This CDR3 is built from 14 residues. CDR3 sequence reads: CASSLMRGSYGYTF. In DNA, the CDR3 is TGTGCCAGCAGCCTAATGCGGGGCTCCTATGGCTACACCTTC.

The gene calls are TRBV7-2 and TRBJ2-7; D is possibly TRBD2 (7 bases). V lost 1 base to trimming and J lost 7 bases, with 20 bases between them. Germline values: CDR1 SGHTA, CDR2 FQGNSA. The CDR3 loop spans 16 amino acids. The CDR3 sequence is CASSLDWGGGSTEQYF. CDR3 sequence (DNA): TGTGCCAGCAGCTTAGACTGGGGCGGGGGCTCTACGGAGCAGTACTTC.

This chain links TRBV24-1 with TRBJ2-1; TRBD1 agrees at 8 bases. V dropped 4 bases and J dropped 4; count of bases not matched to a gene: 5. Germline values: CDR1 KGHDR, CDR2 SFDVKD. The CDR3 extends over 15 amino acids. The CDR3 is CATSDPRDRYNEQFF. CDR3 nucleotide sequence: TGTGCCACCAGTGACCCCCGGGACAGGTACAATGAGCAGTTCTTC.

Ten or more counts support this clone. The CDR3 DNA sequence: TGTGCCAGTAGTGTGGAGACAGGGCCCCAGGGAGAGACCCAGTACTTC. It yields the protein CASSVETGPQGETQYF. V is TRBV19 and J is TRBJ2-5, with TRBD1 matching 7 bases. This CDR3 comprises 16 residues. V was clipped by 5 bases and J by 4 bases; unmatched bases: 13. Germline CDR1 is LNHDA and CDR2 is SQIVND (reference sequence).

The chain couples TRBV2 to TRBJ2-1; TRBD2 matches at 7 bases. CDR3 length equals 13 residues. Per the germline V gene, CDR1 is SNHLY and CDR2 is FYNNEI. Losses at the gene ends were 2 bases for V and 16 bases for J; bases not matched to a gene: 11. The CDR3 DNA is TGTGCCAGCAGTGAAACCGAGGCGGGAGTAGGATTCTTC. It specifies CASSETEAGVGFF.